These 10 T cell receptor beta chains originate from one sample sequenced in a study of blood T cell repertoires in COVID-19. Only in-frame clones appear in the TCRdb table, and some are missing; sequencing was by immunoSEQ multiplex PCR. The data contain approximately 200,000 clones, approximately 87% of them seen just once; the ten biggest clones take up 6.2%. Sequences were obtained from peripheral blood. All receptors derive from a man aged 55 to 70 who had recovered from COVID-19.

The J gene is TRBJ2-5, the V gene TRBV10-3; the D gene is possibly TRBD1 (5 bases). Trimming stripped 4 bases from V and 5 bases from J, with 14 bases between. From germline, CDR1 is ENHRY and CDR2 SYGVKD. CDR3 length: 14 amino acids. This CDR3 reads CAISVGALAETQYF. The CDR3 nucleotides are TGTGCCATCAGTGTAGGGGCTCTTGCGGAGACCCAGTACTTC.

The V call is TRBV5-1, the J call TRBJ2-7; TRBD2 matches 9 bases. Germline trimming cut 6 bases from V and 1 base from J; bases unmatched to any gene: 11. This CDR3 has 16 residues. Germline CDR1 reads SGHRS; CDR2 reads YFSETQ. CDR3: CASTGDGGGASYEQYF. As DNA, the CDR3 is TGCGCCAGCACCGGGGACGGCGGGGGGGCTTCCTACGAGCAGTACTTC.

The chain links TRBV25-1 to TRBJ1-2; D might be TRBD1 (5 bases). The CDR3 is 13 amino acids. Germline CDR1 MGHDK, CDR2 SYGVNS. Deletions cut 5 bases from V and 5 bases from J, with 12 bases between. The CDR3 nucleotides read TGTGCCAGCAGTCCCCAGGGACTATATGGCTACACCTTC. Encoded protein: CASSPQGLYGYTF.

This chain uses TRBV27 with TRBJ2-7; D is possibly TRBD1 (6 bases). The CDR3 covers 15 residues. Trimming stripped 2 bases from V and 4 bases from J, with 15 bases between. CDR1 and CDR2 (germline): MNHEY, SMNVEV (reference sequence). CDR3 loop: CASSLPDRIRYEQYF. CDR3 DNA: TGTGCCAGCAGTTTACCAGACAGGATCCGGTACGAGCAGTACTTC.

CDR3 nucleotide sequence: TGTGCCAGCATATCAGGGGGGAGCACTGAAGCTTTCTTT. It is translated as CASISGGSTEAFF. The rearrangement joins TRBV28 to TRBJ1-1; the match to TRBD1 covers 7 bases. V was pared by 7 bases and J by 4 bases, with 6 bases of the junction left unmatched. This CDR3 has 13 residues. Per the germline V gene, CDR1 is MDHEN and CDR2 is SYDVKM.

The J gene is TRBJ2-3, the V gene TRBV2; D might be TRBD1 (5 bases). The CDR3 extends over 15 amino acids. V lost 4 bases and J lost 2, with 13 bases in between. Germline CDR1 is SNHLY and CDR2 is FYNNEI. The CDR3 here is CASSAGILITDTQYF. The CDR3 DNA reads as TGTGCCAGCAGTGCAGGGATTCTAATCACAGATACGCAGTATTTT.

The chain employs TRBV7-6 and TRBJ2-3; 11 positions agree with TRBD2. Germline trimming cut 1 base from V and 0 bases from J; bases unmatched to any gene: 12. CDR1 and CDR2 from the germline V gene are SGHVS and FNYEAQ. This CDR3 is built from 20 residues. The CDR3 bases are TGTGCCAGCAGCTTAGTGGCTAGCGGGGGGCAACCACTTAGCACAGATACGCAGTATTTT. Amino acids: CASSLVASGGQPLSTDTQYF.

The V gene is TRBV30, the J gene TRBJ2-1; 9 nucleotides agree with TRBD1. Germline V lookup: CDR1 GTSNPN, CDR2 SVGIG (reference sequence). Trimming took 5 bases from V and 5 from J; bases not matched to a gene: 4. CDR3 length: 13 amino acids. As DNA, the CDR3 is TGTGCCTGGGGGGGACAGGGAAACAATGAGCAGTTCTTC. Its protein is CAWGGQGNNEQFF.

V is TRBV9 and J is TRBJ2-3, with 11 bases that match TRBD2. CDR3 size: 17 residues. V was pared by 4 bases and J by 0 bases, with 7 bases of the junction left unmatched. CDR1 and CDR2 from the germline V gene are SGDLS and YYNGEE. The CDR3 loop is CASSSGTSGYSTDTQYF. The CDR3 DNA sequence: TGTGCCAGCAGCTCTGGGACTAGCGGATATAGCACAGATACGCAGTATTTT.

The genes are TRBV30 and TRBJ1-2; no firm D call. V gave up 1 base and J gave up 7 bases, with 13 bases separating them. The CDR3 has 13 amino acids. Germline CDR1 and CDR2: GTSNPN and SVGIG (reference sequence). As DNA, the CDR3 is TGTGCCTGGAGTGACTTCGCTAGGAGTGGCTACACCTTC. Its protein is CAWSDFARSGYTF.